A selection of T cell receptor beta chains follows, all from one sample in a study of control samples from healthy donors and cancer patients. Using immunoSEQ multiplex PCR, the repertoire was profiled, and TCRdb retains in-frame clones only, with some absent. The sample has about 130,000 clones; about 95% are singletons. Input material: blood. The receptor source for this set is a man younger than 45 in good health. Each CDR3 is given with its conserved first and last residue. The order of the fields is V gene, clone size, CDR3 protein. Clone size is shown for a subset of rows, as once, few, many or a class of expanded clone.

TRBV7-2,NA,CASSFVRGGRETQYF
TRBV18,NA,CASSTTIYEQYF
TRBV19,NA,CASSIGGTGIREQYF
TRBV28,NA,CASRNTGRSNQPQHF
TRBV27,NA,CASSPFGGTGGTPAYEQYF
TRBV6-1,once,CASSEGVSTDTQYF
TRBV9,NA,CASSVVGDRDRGRVTQYF
TRBV12-5,NA,CASAWREVDQPQHF
TRBV7-2,NA,CASSLGVNSPLHF
TRBV11-3,NA,CASSLDRSSYNEQFF
TRBV27,few,CASSFRPGPYGYTF
TRBV12-3/TRBV12-4,NA,CASSLQGEKLFF
TRBV27,NA,CASSVPGLLYNEQFF
TRBV20-1,NA,CSASSTRQGWYQPQHF
TRBV4-1,NA,CASSPDSKAEAFF
TRBV18,NA,CASSPADTQYF
TRBV19,NA,CASRDRGYYEQYF
TRBV24-1,NA,CATSDFGQKDGYTF
TRBV7-2,NA,CASSLWPYGYTF
TRBV2,NA,CASSDQGLGYEQYF
TRBV19,once,CASSIDQTGTNEKLFF
TRBV5-6,NA,CASSRGQGETQYF
TRBV5-5,NA,CASSFLAGGNVYQETQYF
TRBV7-3,NA,CASSITPGTEAFF
TRBV10-1,NA,CASSPNRAEAFF
TRBV4-1,NA,CASSHRGLSEKLFF